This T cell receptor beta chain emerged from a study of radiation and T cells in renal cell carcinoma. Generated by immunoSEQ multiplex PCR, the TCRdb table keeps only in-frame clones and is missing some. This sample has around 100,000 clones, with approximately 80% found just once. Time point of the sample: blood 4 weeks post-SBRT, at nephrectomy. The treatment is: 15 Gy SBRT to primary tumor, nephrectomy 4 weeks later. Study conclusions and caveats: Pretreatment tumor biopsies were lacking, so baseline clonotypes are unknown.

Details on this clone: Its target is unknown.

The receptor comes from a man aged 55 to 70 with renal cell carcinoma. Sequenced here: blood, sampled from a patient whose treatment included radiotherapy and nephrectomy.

CDR3 loop: CASSFTESNEQYF. CDR3 in DNA: TGTGCCAGCAGTTTCACAGAGAGTAACGAGCAGTACTTC. This sequence joins TRBV27 and TRBJ2-7, with D unresolved. Trimming removed 3 bases from V and 5 bases from J, with 11 bases in between. Germline CDR1 and CDR2: MNHEY and SMNVEV (reference sequence). The CDR3 sequence is 13 residues long.